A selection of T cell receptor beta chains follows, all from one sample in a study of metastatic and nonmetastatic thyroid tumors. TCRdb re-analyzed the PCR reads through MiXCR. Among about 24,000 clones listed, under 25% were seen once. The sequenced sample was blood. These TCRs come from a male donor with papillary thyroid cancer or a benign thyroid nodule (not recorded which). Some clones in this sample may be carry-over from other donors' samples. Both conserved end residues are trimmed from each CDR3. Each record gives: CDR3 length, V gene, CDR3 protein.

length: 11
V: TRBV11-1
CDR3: ASSPTGGLEQY

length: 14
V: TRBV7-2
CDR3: ASSLAPGLSTDTQY

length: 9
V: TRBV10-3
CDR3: AISGSYEQY

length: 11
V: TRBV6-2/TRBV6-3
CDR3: ASRSGPDNGQF

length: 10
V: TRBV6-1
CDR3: ASSVLGDEQF

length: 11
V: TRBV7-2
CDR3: ASLAVSSYEQY

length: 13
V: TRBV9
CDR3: ASSVEDVGQVEQY

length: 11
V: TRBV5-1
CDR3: ASSLETGFVAF

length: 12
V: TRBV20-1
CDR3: SARASPPYNEQF

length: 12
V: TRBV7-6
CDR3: ASSLAAGGDEQY

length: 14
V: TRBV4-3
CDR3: ASSQDLATSLYEQY

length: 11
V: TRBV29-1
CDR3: SVSTGGRDGYT

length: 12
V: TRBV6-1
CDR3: ASSELGSTDTQY

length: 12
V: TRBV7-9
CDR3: ASSRTSGQETQY